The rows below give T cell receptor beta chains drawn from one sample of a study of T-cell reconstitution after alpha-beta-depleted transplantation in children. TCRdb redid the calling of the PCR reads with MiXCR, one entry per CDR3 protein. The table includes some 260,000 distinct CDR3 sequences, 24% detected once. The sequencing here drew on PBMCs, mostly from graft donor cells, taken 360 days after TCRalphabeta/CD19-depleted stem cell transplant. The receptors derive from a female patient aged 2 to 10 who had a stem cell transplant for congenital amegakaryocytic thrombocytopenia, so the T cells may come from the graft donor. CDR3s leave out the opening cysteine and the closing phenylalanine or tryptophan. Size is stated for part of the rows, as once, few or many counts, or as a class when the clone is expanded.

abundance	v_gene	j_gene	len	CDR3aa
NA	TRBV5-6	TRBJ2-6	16	ASSLSGRGIPGANVLP
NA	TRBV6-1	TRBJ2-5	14	ASRSDRGVVQETQY
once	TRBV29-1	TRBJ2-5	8	SVGTGTQY
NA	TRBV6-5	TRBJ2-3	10	ASLAPPDTQY
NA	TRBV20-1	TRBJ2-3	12	SAPSMGYTDTQY
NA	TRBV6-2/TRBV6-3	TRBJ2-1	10	ASSRDYNEQF
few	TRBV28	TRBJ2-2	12	ASMGLSGAGELF
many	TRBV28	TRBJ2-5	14	ASSFSSGTVGETQY
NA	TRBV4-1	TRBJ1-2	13	ASSQDWTLLYGYT
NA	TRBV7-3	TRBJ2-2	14	ASSTRAGAKAGELF
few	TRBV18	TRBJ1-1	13	ASSLRDRRNTEAF
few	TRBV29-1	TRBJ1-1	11	SVVTGEGTEAF
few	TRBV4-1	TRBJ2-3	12	ASSQTGMADTQY
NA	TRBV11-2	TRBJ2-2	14	ASSLLTWANTGELF
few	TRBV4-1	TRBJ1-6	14	ASSETIQGGNSPLH
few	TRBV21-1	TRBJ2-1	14	ASNQALGQLYNEQF
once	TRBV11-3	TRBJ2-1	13	ASSLVGLAGAEQF
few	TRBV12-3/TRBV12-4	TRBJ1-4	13	ASSRRQGMAEKLF
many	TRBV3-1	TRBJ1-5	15	ASSQDKGPSSNQPQH
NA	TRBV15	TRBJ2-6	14	ATSLYGYSGANVLT
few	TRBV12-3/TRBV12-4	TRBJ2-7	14	ASSFSITPPAYEQY
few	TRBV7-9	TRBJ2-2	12	ASSLLLNTGELF
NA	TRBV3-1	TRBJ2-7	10	ASGQTGIEQY
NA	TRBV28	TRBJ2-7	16	ASSFPTPEAGGRYEQY
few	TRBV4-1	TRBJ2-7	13	ASSDTPGDTYEQY
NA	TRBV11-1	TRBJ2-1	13	ASSLGPEGSNEQF
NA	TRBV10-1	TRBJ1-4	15	ASSPDRNRDPNEKLF
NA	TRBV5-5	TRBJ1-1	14	ASSPRWGGMNTEAF
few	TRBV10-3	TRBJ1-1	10	ATGGRDGFAF
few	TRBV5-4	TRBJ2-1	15	ASSFGSLAGGPKGQF
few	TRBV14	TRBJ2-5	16	ASSHGITAISTQETQY
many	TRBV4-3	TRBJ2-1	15	ASSQEGASGDYNEQF
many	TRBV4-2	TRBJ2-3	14	ASSRGLAGGEDTQY
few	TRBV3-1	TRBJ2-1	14	ASSQRLAGGGNEQF
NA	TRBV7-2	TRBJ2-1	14	ASSLFGGQGYNEQF
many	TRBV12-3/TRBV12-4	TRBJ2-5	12	ASSSGTGRETQY
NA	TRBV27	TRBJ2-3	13	ASSLSRLTLDTQY
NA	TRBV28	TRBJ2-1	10	ASVTRYNEQF
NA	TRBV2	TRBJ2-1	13	ASSKLRAGAYEQF
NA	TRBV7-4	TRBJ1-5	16	ARRWRDAGCRGTQPQH
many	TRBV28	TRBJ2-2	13	ASTTRVMDTGELF
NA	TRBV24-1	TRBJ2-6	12	ATMDSSGANVLT
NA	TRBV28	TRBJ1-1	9	ASSFIREAF
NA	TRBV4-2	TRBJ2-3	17	ASSQEGRGGFQVTDTQY
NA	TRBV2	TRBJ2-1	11	ASSPGTSGEQF
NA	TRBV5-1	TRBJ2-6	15	ASSWGAPSPGANVLT
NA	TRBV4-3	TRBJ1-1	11	ASSQDRDLLAF
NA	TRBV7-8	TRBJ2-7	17	ASSLSLVTPGQETYEQY